Following are 11 T cell receptor beta chains from one sample sequenced in a study of identical twins. TCRdb redid the calling of the 5' RACE reads with MiXCR, one entry per CDR3 protein. The table lists about 530,000 distinct CDR3 sequences, about 20% of them singletons. These records were also assigned to another study, of yellow fever vaccine responses in identical twins.

The sample was CD4+ T cells sorted from blood. The receptor set was obtained from a woman younger than 35 in good health.

V gene TRBV10-3 combines with J gene TRBJ2-5; D could derive from TRBD1 or TRBD2 (5 bases each). Germline V gene sequence: CDR1 ENHRY, CDR2 SYGVKD. The germline V and J ends were trimmed by 11 bases and 2 bases, with 15 bases remaining between them. This CDR3 is 13 amino acids long. The CDR3: CAARPGPQETQYF. CDR3 coding DNA: TGTGCCGCACGACCGGGGCCACAAGAGACCCAGTACTTC.

In this sample, this clonotype turned up many times. The chain recombines TRBV5-1 with TRBJ1-4; possible D gene TRBD1, 6 bases. From germline, CDR1 is SGHRS and CDR2 YFSETQ. Trimming removed 0 bases at V and 7 bases at J, with 10 bases between. CDR3 length: 14 amino acids. CDR3 nucleotide sequence: TGCGCCAGCAGCTTGGGGCAGGGGCGTGAAAAACTGTTTTTT. Residues: CASSLGQGREKLFF. Filled out from reference TRBV5-1 and TRBJ1-4, the complete variable domain reads KAGVTQTPRYLIKTRGQQVTLSCSPISGHRSVSWYQQTPGQGLQFLFEYFSETQRNKGNFPGRFSGRQFSNSRSEMNVSTLELGDSALYLCASSLGQGREKLFFGSGTQLSVL.

The chain employs TRBV12-3 or TRBV12-4 and TRBJ2-1; 7 bases fit TRBD2. This CDR3 has 11 amino acids. V trimming: 10 bases; J trimming: 7 bases; junction bases outside the gene matches: 4. The CDR3 sequence: CATGLWNEQFF. In DNA, the CDR3 is TGTGCCACGGGACTATGGAATGAGCAGTTCTTC.

This clonotype came up many times. The chain has TRBV18 and TRBJ2-5; the D is unclear. The V end was cut by 3 bases, the J end by 1 base, with 6 bases between. Germline assignment: CDR1 KGHSH and CDR2 LQKENI. CDR3 size: 13 residues. DNA of the CDR3: TGTGCCAGCTCACCTCGAATCCAAGAGACCCAGTACTTC. This translates into CASSPRIQETQYF.

This clonotype appeared a few times. The chain joins TRBV7-9 to TRBJ2-3, with 12 bases lining up with TRBD2. J was trimmed by 6 bases and V by 5 bases; bases with no gene match: 3. Germline V gene sequence: CDR1 SEHNR, CDR2 FQNEAQ (reference sequence). The CDR3 loop spans 14 amino acids. CDR3 protein: CASSRLAGVDTQYF. The CDR3 DNA reads as TGTGCCAGCAGCCGACTAGCGGGGGTGGATACGCAGTATTTT.

The chain recombines TRBV6-1 with TRBJ2-6; tentative D call: TRBD2 (7 bases). Germline V CDR1 and CDR2: MNHNS, SASEGT. Trimming removed 6 bases from V and 3 bases from J, with 12 bases in between. CDR3 size: 15 residues. In DNA, the CDR3 is TGTGCCAGCAGAGGGGGGGCGCTTGGGGCCAACGTCCTGACTTTC. It codes for CASRGGALGANVLTF.

This clonotype was counted only a few times. V usage is TRBV12-2 and J usage is TRBJ2-1; TRBD2 is the table's D call and was not checked against the DNA. TRBV12-2 is listed as a pseudogene. This CDR3 region has 20 residues. This chain's CDR3 is CASRLMVRQAGESFYNEQFF. CDR3 DNA: TGTGCAAGTCGCTTAATGGTCCGGCAAGCGGGAGAATCTTTCTACAATGAGCAGTTCTTC.

This clonotype was counted only a few times. The chain employs TRBV27 and TRBJ2-1; perhaps D is TRBD1 or TRBD2 (5 bases each). Trimming shortened V by 3 bases and J by 9 bases, and 12 bases separated the two germline ends. The germline V gene has CDR1 MNHEY and CDR2 SMNVEV (reference sequence). This CDR3 has 13 amino acids. This CDR3 reads CASSLDTRGEQFF. DNA for the CDR3: TGTGCCAGCAGTTTGGACACACGGGGTGAGCAGTTCTTC.

There are a few counts of this clonotype. V usage is TRBV5-1 and J usage is TRBJ2-1; 10 bases agree with TRBD2. The length of the CDR3 is 15 residues. The V and J ends lost 0 bases and 12 bases, in that order; junction bases with no gene match: 9. The germline V gene encodes CDR1 SGHRS and CDR2 YFSETQ. The CDR3 loop is CASSLVASGGQGQFF. The CDR3 DNA follows: TGCGCCAGCAGCTTGGTGGCTAGCGGGGGTCAGGGGCAGTTCTTC.

This clonotype was recorded at least ten times. This sequence joins TRBV12-3 or TRBV12-4 and TRBJ2-2; D is possibly TRBD1 (6 bases). This CDR3 region has 16 residues. Trimming shortened V by 3 bases and J by 2 bases, and 13 bases separated the two germline ends. In DNA, the CDR3 is TGTGCCAGCAGTTTCCCCGACAGGTTCAACACCGGGGAGCTGTTTTTT. Amino acids: CASSFPDRFNTGELFF.

The chain uses TRBV15 and TRBJ2-2; TRBD2 agrees at 11 bases. Germline loops: CDR1 LNHNV, CDR2 YYDKDF (reference sequence). This CDR3 has 15 amino acids. The V gene end was trimmed by 9 bases and the J gene end by 4 bases; junction bases not matched to a gene: 7. In DNA, the CDR3 is TGTGCCACTAGCGGGAGGGCCGGGGTCACCGGGGAGCTGTTTTTT. It encodes CATSGRAGVTGELFF.